A selection of T cell receptor beta chains follows, all from one sample in a study of shared clonotypes between healthy human individuals. Produced via immunoSEQ multiplex PCR; TCRdb's table is partial and in-frame only. Of under 2,000,000 clones in the sample, approximately 94% were seen once. Sequenced input: naive CD8+ T cells sorted from blood. The receptors originated from a man aged 18 to 30 in good health. Each CDR3 is given with its conserved first and last residue. D genes are given only for firm matches. The size field is filled for only some rows; it gives once, few, many or a size class.

size	D	J	V	DNA	CDR3
NA	TRBD1	TRBJ2-7	TRBV6-1	TGTGCCAGCAGTCCGATTTCCGGGACAGGGTACGAGCAGTACTTC	CASSPISGTGYEQYF
NA	NA	TRBJ2-1	TRBV9	TGTGCCAGCAGCGTAGACGGTCGCGATGAGCAGTTCTTC	CASSVDGRDEQFF
NA	TRBD1	TRBJ1-6	TRBV7-9	TGTGCCAGCAGCTTAGACAGGGTAGGACAGGGGCTCCACTTT	CASSLDRVGQGLHF
NA	TRBD1	TRBJ1-6	TRBV5-4	TGTGCCAGCAGCTTGTGGGGACAGGGTGATTCACCCCTCCACTTT	CASSLWGQGDSPLHF
NA	TRBD1	TRBJ2-1	TRBV29-1	TGCAGCGTCGATCCCGGGACAGGGGTATTAAATGAGCAGTTCTTC	CSVDPGTGVLNEQFF
NA	NA	TRBJ1-3	TRBV4-3	TGCGCCAGCAGCCAAGGACCAATTCTCTCTGGAAACACCATATATTTT	CASSQGPILSGNTIYF
NA	NA	TRBJ1-2	TRBV7-9	TGTGCCAGCAGCTTTGCGACGGAGAGTGGCTACACCTTC	CASSFATESGYTF
NA	NA	TRBJ1-1	TRBV4-3	TGCGCCAGCAGCCAAGAGGCAGGCAACGAAGCTTTCTTT	CASSQEAGNEAFF
NA	NA	TRBJ2-1	TRBV9	TGTGCCAGCAGCGTAGTCGCAGGGCGTTACAATGAGCAGTTCTTC	CASSVVAGRYNEQFF
NA	NA	TRBJ1-5	TRBV4-1	TGCGCCAGCAGCCAAGACCGATATAGCAATCAGCCCCAGCATTTT	CASSQDRYSNQPQHF
NA	NA	TRBJ1-5	TRBV19	TGTGCCAGAGCCCAACGGGGGGGTGGTGCCAATCAGCCCCAGCATTTT	CARAQRGGGANQPQHF
NA	NA	TRBJ1-5	TRBV2	TGTGCCAGCAGTGAGGTTTACCAGGATCAGCCCCAGCATTTT	CASSEVYQDQPQHF
NA	TRBD2	TRBJ2-2	TRBV13	TGTGCCAGCAGCAATCTAGCGGGAGGCCCCGGGGAGCTGTTTTTT	CASSNLAGGPGELFF
NA	NA	TRBJ1-2	TRBV6-1	TGTGCCAGCAGTGATCAGACAGGAAGTTCCTATGGCTACACCTTC	CASSDQTGSSYGYTF
NA	NA	TRBJ1-1	TRBV6-5	TGTGCCAGCAGGCACAGGGTTCTGATGAACACTGAAGCTTTCTTT	CASRHRVLMNTEAFF
NA	NA	TRBJ2-7	TRBV9	TGTGCCAGCAGCCTAGGGGGGGACTTCTACGAGCAGTACTTC	CASSLGGDFYEQYF
NA	TRBD2	TRBJ2-1	TRBV7-9	TGTGCCAGCAGCTTAGGAAATCAGGCTAGCGGGAGGGAGCCGTTCTTC	CASSLGNQASGREPFF
NA	NA	TRBJ1-5	TRBV2	TGTGCCAGCACGAGATATAGCAATCAGCCCCAGCATTTT	CASTRYSNQPQHF
NA	NA	TRBJ2-1	TRBV19	TGTGCCAGTAGTGGGCGGGACAACAATGAGCAGTTCTTC	CASSGRDNNEQFF
NA	TRBD2	TRBJ2-7	TRBV7-9	TGTGCCAGCAGCTTACCAGCGGGAGTGGGCAACGAGCAGTACTTC	CASSLPAGVGNEQYF
once	NA	TRBJ1-5	TRBV5-1	TGCGCCAGCAGCTTAACAGGGTTTGGCAATCAGCCCCAGCATTTT	CASSLTGFGNQPQHF
NA	NA	TRBJ2-7	TRBV6-1	TGTGCCAGCAATAGTCACGGCCCCTACGAGCAGTACTTC	CASNSHGPYEQYF
NA	NA	TRBJ1-4	TRBV9	TGTGCCAGCAGCGTAGAAGAGGGAGGGGGAAAACTGTTTTTT	CASSVEEGGGKLFF
NA	NA	TRBJ2-7	TRBV5-1	TGCGCCAGCAGCTTCTCCGCCAGGGGCTGGTACGAGCAGTACTTC	CASSFSARGWYEQYF
NA	TRBD1	TRBJ2-7	TRBV6-5	TGTGCCAGCAGCCCCTCAGGGGGCCACTCCTACGAGCAGTACTTC	CASSPSGGHSYEQYF
NA	NA	TRBJ1-5	TRBV5-4	TGTGCCAGCAGCTTGGACGGAAATCAGCCCCAGCATTTT	CASSLDGNQPQHF
NA	TRBD1	TRBJ1-1	TRBV4-3	TGCGCCAGCAGCCTCCGGGACAGGGGAGTGAACACTGAAGCTTTCTTT	CASSLRDRGVNTEAFF
NA	NA	TRBJ2-3	TRBV5-6	TGTGCCAGCAGCTTGACAGGGCTCCAGTATTTT	CASSLTGLQYF
NA	TRBD1	TRBJ2-7	TRBV30	TGTGCCTGGAGTGTAGGGACAGGGGTTTACTTC	CAWSVGTGVYF